This is a list of T cell receptor beta chains from one sample in a study of T cells after yellow fever vaccination. TCRdb processed the 5' RACE reads anew with MiXCR; each CDR3 protein has one entry. The table lists some 250,000 distinct CDR3 sequences, 3.6% of them singletons. Sequenced material: PBMCs, taken 15 days after the yellow fever booster vaccination. The receptors stem from a man between 18 and 29 years old who received the YFV17D yellow fever vaccine. CDR3s include the opening cysteine and the closing phenylalanine or tryptophan. The order of the fields is J gene, D gene, V gene, clone size, CDR3 DNA, CDR3 protein. D genes are given only for firm matches. Clone size is not always given. Where it is, it says once, few, many or a class for expanded clones.

J gene: TRBJ2-2
D gene: TRBD2
V gene: TRBV5-1
clone size: many
CDR3 DNA: TGCGCCAGCAGTAAAGGGACTAGCGGGGCGAACACCGGGGAGCTGTTTTTT
CDR3 protein: CASSKGTSGANTGELFF

J gene: TRBJ1-4
D gene: NA
V gene: TRBV3-1
clone size: many
CDR3 DNA: TGTGCCAGCAGCCAAGGACAGCAATATAATGAAAAACTGTTTTTT
CDR3 protein: CASSQGQQYNEKLFF

J gene: TRBJ2-1
D gene: TRBD1
V gene: TRBV5-1
clone size: many
CDR3 DNA: TGCGCCAGCAGCTTGGACGGACAGGGGGCCGATGAGCAGTTCTTC
CDR3 protein: CASSLDGQGADEQFF

J gene: TRBJ1-1
D gene: NA
V gene: TRBV9
clone size: many
CDR3 DNA: TGTGCCAGCAGCCCTCTCCGGGGCACTGAAGCTTTCTTT
CDR3 protein: CASSPLRGTEAFF

J gene: TRBJ1-2
D gene: NA
V gene: TRBV6-1
clone size: many
CDR3 DNA: TGTGCCAGCAGTGAAACGTCAGGGAGCAACTATGGCTACACCTTC
CDR3 protein: CASSETSGSNYGYTF

J gene: TRBJ2-5
D gene: NA
V gene: TRBV5-5
clone size: many
CDR3 DNA: TGTGCCAGCAGCAACCTCCGGGGACAAGAGACCCAGTACTTC
CDR3 protein: CASSNLRGQETQYF

J gene: TRBJ1-1
D gene: TRBD1
V gene: TRBV7-6
clone size: many
CDR3 DNA: TGTGCCAGCAGCTTCCGGCAACAGGGGGCTGCGAGGACTGAAGCTTTCTTT
CDR3 protein: CASSFRQQGAARTEAFF

J gene: TRBJ1-1
D gene: NA
V gene: TRBV4-3
clone size: many
CDR3 DNA: TGCGCCAGCAGCCAAGAATGGGATCTGAACACTGAAGCTTTCTTT
CDR3 protein: CASSQEWDLNTEAFF

J gene: TRBJ2-1
D gene: TRBD2
V gene: TRBV7-9
clone size: many
CDR3 DNA: TGTGCCAGCAGCCCGAGACTAGCGGGGGGGATTAATGAGCAGTTCTTC
CDR3 protein: CASSPRLAGGINEQFF

J gene: TRBJ2-3
D gene: TRBD2
V gene: TRBV7-2
clone size: many
CDR3 DNA: TGTGCCAGCAGCCTTTCTAGCGGGGGGGTCTGGACAGATACGCAGTATTTT
CDR3 protein: CASSLSSGGVWTDTQYF

J gene: TRBJ2-3
D gene: TRBD2
V gene: TRBV20-1
clone size: NA
CDR3 DNA: TGCAGCGCGGGGACTATGAGCACAGATACGCAGTATTTT
CDR3 protein: CSAGTMSTDTQYF

J gene: TRBJ1-4
D gene: NA
V gene: TRBV12-3/TRBV12-4
clone size: many
CDR3 DNA: TGTGCCAGCAGTTTAGTGCCGCTGGGGGGTGAAAAACTGTTTTTT
CDR3 protein: CASSLVPLGGEKLFF

J gene: TRBJ2-2
D gene: TRBD1
V gene: TRBV5-4
clone size: many
CDR3 DNA: TGTGCCAGCAGCTCAGGGACAGGGAACACCGGGGAGCTGTTTTTT
CDR3 protein: CASSSGTGNTGELFF

J gene: TRBJ2-3
D gene: TRBD2
V gene: TRBV9
clone size: many
CDR3 DNA: TGTGCCAGCAGCGCCCCCGGGACTAGCGGGGGAATCACAGATACGCAGTATTTT
CDR3 protein: CASSAPGTSGGITDTQYF

J gene: TRBJ2-2
D gene: NA
V gene: TRBV5-1
clone size: many
CDR3 DNA: TGCGCCAGCAGCTTGGGGCCGGACGGAGGCACCGGGGAGCTGTTTTTT
CDR3 protein: CASSLGPDGGTGELFF

J gene: TRBJ1-6
D gene: NA
V gene: TRBV12-3/TRBV12-4
clone size: many
CDR3 DNA: TGTGCCAGCAGTCCTCAGGGCTTGGGTTCACCCCTCCACTTT
CDR3 protein: CASSPQGLGSPLHF

J gene: TRBJ1-6
D gene: NA
V gene: TRBV1
clone size: many
CDR3 DNA: TGCACCAGCAGCCACCTTGGCGGGCAGGGGGCAAGGAATTCACCCCTCCACTTT
CDR3 protein: CTSSHLGGQGARNSPLHF

J gene: TRBJ2-7
D gene: NA
V gene: TRBV6-2/TRBV6-3
clone size: many
CDR3 DNA: TGTGCCAGCACCCCTAACCTGGGAGAGCAGTACTTC
CDR3 protein: CASTPNLGEQYF

J gene: TRBJ2-5
D gene: NA
V gene: TRBV20-1
clone size: many
CDR3 DNA: TGCAGTGCTAGAGCAGGGGGGGGGTACGAGACCCAGTACTTC
CDR3 protein: CSARAGGGYETQYF

J gene: TRBJ2-2
D gene: NA
V gene: TRBV7-9
clone size: many
CDR3 DNA: TGTGCCAGCAGCTTAGCGCGAATGGGTGTGCTGTTTTTT
CDR3 protein: CASSLARMGVLFF

J gene: TRBJ2-1
D gene: TRBD2
V gene: TRBV5-4
clone size: many
CDR3 DNA: TGTGCCAGCAGCTTGGCCAGCGGGGGGTTCTACAATGAGCAGTTCTTC
CDR3 protein: CASSLASGGFYNEQFF

J gene: TRBJ2-1
D gene: TRBD2
V gene: TRBV7-6
clone size: many
CDR3 DNA: TGTGCCAGCAGCTTAGGTTGGACTAGCGGGGGGGCCCACAATGAGCAGTTCTTC
CDR3 protein: CASSLGWTSGGAHNEQFF

J gene: TRBJ2-5
D gene: NA
V gene: TRBV24-1
clone size: many
CDR3 DNA: TGTGCCACCAGTGCGACCACAGGGTCGGGAGAGACCCAGTACTTC
CDR3 protein: CATSATTGSGETQYF

J gene: TRBJ2-7
D gene: NA
V gene: TRBV6-5
clone size: many
CDR3 DNA: TGTGCCAGCAGTTACTCTTTTCATGGAGGGGCTGGGGAGCAGTACTTC
CDR3 protein: CASSYSFHGGAGEQYF

J gene: TRBJ2-2
D gene: NA
V gene: TRBV11-2
clone size: many
CDR3 DNA: TGTGCCAGCAGCTTAGATGGATTCACCGGGGAGCTGTTTTTT
CDR3 protein: CASSLDGFTGELFF

J gene: TRBJ2-3
D gene: TRBD2
V gene: TRBV20-1
clone size: many
CDR3 DNA: TGCAGTGCTAGCCTGGGGGGGAGGACAGATACGCAGTATTTT
CDR3 protein: CSASLGGRTDTQYF

J gene: TRBJ2-1
D gene: NA
V gene: TRBV10-3
clone size: once
CDR3 DNA: TGTGCCATCAGTACTATCATCAATGAGCAGTTCTTC
CDR3 protein: CAISTIINEQFF

J gene: TRBJ2-7
D gene: NA
V gene: TRBV6-2/TRBV6-3
clone size: many
CDR3 DNA: TGTGCCAGCAGTTACGCCAGGGGCTACGAGCAGTACTTC
CDR3 protein: CASSYARGYEQYF

J gene: TRBJ1-3
D gene: TRBD1
V gene: TRBV14
clone size: many
CDR3 DNA: TGTGCCAGCACCCACACAGGGGTCGGAAACACCATATATTTT
CDR3 protein: CASTHTGVGNTIYF

J gene: TRBJ2-3
D gene: NA
V gene: TRBV3-1
clone size: many
CDR3 DNA: TGTGCCAGCAGCCAAGACCGTTACAGAACAGATACGCAGTATTTT
CDR3 protein: CASSQDRYRTDTQYF

J gene: TRBJ1-2
D gene: NA
V gene: TRBV6-5
clone size: many
CDR3 DNA: TGTGCCAGCAGTTACGAAATAGGGGGGTCCTATGGCTACACCTTC
CDR3 protein: CASSYEIGGSYGYTF

J gene: TRBJ2-5
D gene: NA
V gene: TRBV7-7
clone size: NA
CDR3 DNA: TGTGCCAGCAGCTTAGCCCAAGTCTGGGGCCAAGAGACCCAGTACTTC
CDR3 protein: CASSLAQVWGQETQYF

J gene: TRBJ1-6
D gene: NA
V gene: TRBV12-3/TRBV12-4
clone size: few
CDR3 DNA: TGTGCCAGCAGTTTTGGACTCTCCTATAATTCACCCCTCCACTTT
CDR3 protein: CASSFGLSYNSPLHF

J gene: TRBJ2-5
D gene: NA
V gene: TRBV5-1
clone size: NA
CDR3 DNA: TGCGCCAGCAGAGTAATGTACCAAGAGACCCAGTACTTC
CDR3 protein: CASRVMYQETQYF

J gene: TRBJ2-5
D gene: NA
V gene: TRBV5-4
clone size: few
CDR3 DNA: TGTGCCAGCAGCTTACCCAAAGAGACCCAGTACTTC
CDR3 protein: CASSLPKETQYF

J gene: TRBJ1-5
D gene: NA
V gene: TRBV20-1
clone size: many
CDR3 DNA: TGCAGTGCTAGACACAGGGATCAGCCCCAGCATTTT
CDR3 protein: CSARHRDQPQHF

J gene: TRBJ2-1
D gene: NA
V gene: TRBV4-1
clone size: many
CDR3 DNA: TGCGCCTCCGGGCTAGCTGTGTACAATGAGCAGTTCTTC
CDR3 protein: CASGLAVYNEQFF

J gene: TRBJ1-1
D gene: NA
V gene: TRBV10-3
clone size: few
CDR3 DNA: TGTGCCATCAGTGAGTCGTCCGGACGGGCGGTCTTAATGAACACTGAAGCTTTCTTT
CDR3 protein: CAISESSGRAVLMNTEAFF

J gene: TRBJ2-3
D gene: NA
V gene: TRBV5-1
clone size: many
CDR3 DNA: TGCGCCAGCAGCACACCGGACAGTAGCACAGATACGCAGTATTTT
CDR3 protein: CASSTPDSSTDTQYF

J gene: TRBJ1-1
D gene: NA
V gene: TRBV5-1
clone size: many
CDR3 DNA: TGCGCCAGCAGCTCCGACGGGAACGGATACACTGAAGCTTTCTTT
CDR3 protein: CASSSDGNGYTEAFF